This T cell receptor beta chain was recorded in a study of vaccination effects on CD4 cells after COVID-19. Findings of the study overall: Early post-infection timepoints were missing from the study, which also had few convalescent patients. At late timepoints after vaccination, vaccine- and infection-induced clones shrank markedly.

Peptide-pool stimulation followed by sequencing identified expanded antigen-specific CD4+ clonotypes in the ViraFEST assay. Subsequent to 10 days of culture, CD4+ T cells were isolated. All vaccine recipients tested negative for nucleocapsid antibodies and had never contracted SARS-CoV-2 infection. The CDR3 is 14 residues long. The germline V gene encodes CDR1 LGHNT and CDR2 FRNRAP. V lost 2 bases and J lost 1, with 8 bases in between. Some clones are missing from TCRdb's copy, which holds only in-frame ones; the method was immunoSEQ multiplex PCR. The sample holds 62,000 or so clones; about 80% are singletons and the top ten take less than 15%. In its sample, this clone was seen once. The target antigen is unknown.

The clonotype was recovered from a human donor who received a COVID-19 vaccine. J is TRBJ1-2 and V is TRBV12-5; no firm D call. This specimen was CD4+ T cells from PBMCs cultured with SARS-CoV-2 spike peptides, taken before COVID-19 vaccination. The CDR3 sequence is CASGLSWVNYGYTF. In DNA form, the CDR3 reads TGTGCTAGTGGTTTGTCTTGGGTTAACTATGGCTACACCTTC.